The 10 T cell receptor beta chains listed next were all sequenced from one sample in a study of T cells expressing NK-cell markers. TCRdb re-called the 5' RACE reads; every CDR3 protein appears as one record, without DNA. The table lists 300,000 to 500,000 distinct CDR3 sequences, with around 10% in the top ten. Input material: blood T cells: a sorted CD56 or NKG2C T cell subset, CD4+ or CD8+ T cells, or bulk PBMC T cells (not recorded which). The receptors shown here come from a woman between 45 and 60 years old in good health.

The gene calls are TRBV3-1 and TRBJ2-6; TCRdb names TRBD1, which stays unverified in the absence of DNA. The CDR3 is 17 amino acids. Per germline, CDR1 LGHDT and CDR2 YNNKEL (reference sequence). The CDR3 sequence: CASSPPGPISGANVLTF.

The genes are TRBV12-3 or TRBV12-4 and TRBJ1-1. The CDR3 consists of 13 residues. The CDR3 loop reads CAISEGGNTEAFF.

The chain joins TRBV6-5 to TRBJ2-1; no DNA is available, so the TRBD2 call from TCRdb remains unchecked. Germline V gene lookup returns CDR1 MNHEY and CDR2 SVGAGI. CDR3 length: 17 residues. This chain's CDR3 is CASSRYLGTRGINEQFF.

The chain combines TRBV20-1 with TRBJ2-5; TCRdb indicates TRBD2, and absent DNA this call remains unverified. Germline V gene sequence: CDR1 DFQATT, CDR2 SNEGSKA (reference sequence). This CDR3 region has 15 residues. CDR3 in amino acids: CSARLAGRFQETQYF.

This rearrangement joins TRBV7-9 to TRBJ2-3; TCRdb's D call of TRBD2 is untestable without DNA. This CDR3 comprises 17 residues. The V gene's germline CDR1 is SEHNR and CDR2 FQNEAQ (reference sequence). CDR3 protein: CASSLGAGTSGRDTQYF. Complete variable domain (other parts from reference TRBV7-9 and TRBJ2-3): DTGVSQNPRHKITKRGQNVTFRCDPISEHNRLYWYRQTLGQGPEFLTYFQNEAQLEKSRLLSDRFSAERPKGSFSTLEIQRTEQGDSAMYLCASSLGAGTSGRDTQYFGPGTRLTVL.

The rearrangement joins TRBV7-2 to TRBJ1-3. Germline V gene data show CDR1 as SGHTA and CDR2 as FQGNSA. The CDR3 consists of 18 residues. The CDR3 loop reads CASSSVEGTTNSGNTIYF. Based on the CDR3 plus reference TRBV7-2 and TRBJ1-3, the full variable domain is GAGVSQSPSNKVTEKGKDVELRCDPISGHTALYWYRQSLGQGLEFLIYFQGNSAPDKSGLPSDRFSAERTGGSVSTLTIQRTQQEDSAVYLCASSSVEGTTNSGNTIYFGEGSWLTVV.

V gene TRBV24-1 combines with J gene TRBJ2-3. The CDR3 covers 14 residues. Germline CDR1 KGHDR, CDR2 SFDVKD. This CDR3 is CATSDRRGTDTQYF.

This sequence joins TRBV18 and TRBJ1-2; TCRdb proposes TRBD1, but this gene call is untestable without DNA. The CDR3 length is 14 residues. Germline values: CDR1 KGHSH, CDR2 LQKENI. CDR3 sequence: CASSPNTKSGGYTF.

The chain joins TRBV7-2 to TRBJ2-3; TCRdb lists TRBD2, though no DNA is available to test this call. The V gene's germline CDR1 is SGHTA and CDR2 FQGNSA. CDR3 length equals 15 residues. The chain's CDR3 is CASSLGPAGGDTQYF. Looking up the rest from reference TRBV7-2 and TRBJ2-3 gives the full variable domain: GAGVSQSPSNKVTEKGKDVELRCDPISGHTALYWYRQSLGQGLEFLIYFQGNSAPDKSGLPSDRFSAERTGGSVSTLTIQRTQQEDSAVYLCASSLGPAGGDTQYFGPGTRLTVL.

The rearrangement joins TRBV19 to TRBJ1-2; TCRdb designates TRBD1, a call that cannot be tested without DNA. There are 14 residues in the CDR3. Germline values: CDR1 LNHDA, CDR2 SQIVND (reference sequence). Here the CDR3 reads CASSIRGRRRGYTF.